The 22 T cell receptor beta chains below all came from one sample that was sequenced in a study of CD8+ T cells in alopecia areata. As to treatment: oral pan-JAK inhibitor, 5-10 mg twice daily. Investigators isolated RNA and reverse transcribed it into cDNA to act as the sequencing template. Sequencing was performed with immunoSEQ multiplex PCR; in TCRdb, only in-frame clones are kept and a portion is missing. The repertoire includes some 200,000 clones, about 58% of them detected once, and approximately 1.4% sits in the top ten. The source was CD4+ T cells sorted from blood, collected at week 4, from a patient treated with tofacitinib. The origin of the receptors is a human donor with alopecia areata.

Written as DNA, the CDR3 is TGTGCCAGCAGAACAGGGATAGGAGAGACCCAGTACTTC. Residues: CASRTGIGETQYF. The rearrangement links TRBV2 to TRBJ2-5, with TRBD1 as a possible D gene (6 bases). Germline-derived CDR1 and CDR2 are SNHLY and FYNNEI. Trimming removed 6 bases from V and 4 bases from J, with 12 bases in between. CDR3 size: 13 residues.

This clone appeared a single time. This chain joins TRBV29-1 and TRBJ1-1; TRBD1 matches at 7 bases. The CDR3 is made up of 13 amino acids. The J segment lost 7 bases and the V segment lost 6 bases, leaving 11 bases of the junction unmatched. From germline, CDR1 is SQVTM and CDR2 ANQGSEA. CDR3 nucleotide sequence: TGCAGCGTGGGACAGTTGTCCCAGGATGAAGCTTTCTTT. Its translation is CSVGQLSQDEAFF. The variable domain in full, completed from reference TRBV29-1 and TRBJ1-1, reads SAVISQKPSRDICQRGTSLTIQCQVDSQVTMMFWYRQQPGQSLTLIATANQGSEATYESGFVIDKFPISRPNLTFSTLTVSNMSPEDSSIYLCSVGQLSQDEAFFGQGTRLTVV.

The rearrangement links TRBV2 to TRBJ2-6, with D possibly being TRBD2 (6 bases). This CDR3 is built from 15 residues. CDR1 and CDR2 from the germline V gene are SNHLY and FYNNEI. Between the trimmed V and J ends, which lost 7 bases and 4 bases, there was a span of 14 bases. Here the CDR3 DNA reads TGTGCCAGCAACGTGGGACTGGTCGGGGCCAACGTCCTGACTTTC. Protein sequence: CASNVGLVGANVLTF.

The chain joins TRBV2 to TRBJ2-1; 8 positions agree with TRBD1. The length of the CDR3 is 13 residues. V was clipped by 6 bases and J by 5 bases; unmatched bases: 3. Germline V gene data show CDR1 as SNHLY and CDR2 as FYNNEI. CDR3 nucleotide sequence: TGTGCCAGCAGGCAGGACAGGGACAATGAGCAGTTCTTC. Protein sequence: CASRQDRDNEQFF.

This rearrangement joins TRBV9 to TRBJ1-2; D unresolved. This CDR3 is 14 amino acids long. Germline CDR1 and CDR2: SGDLS and YYNGEE. V was clipped by 0 bases and J by 5 bases, with 11 bases between them. The DNA for the CDR3 is TGTGCCAGCAGCGTAGACTCCGCGGGGTATGGCTACACCTTC. Translating gives CASSVDSAGYGYTF. The complete variable domain, with remaining parts taken from reference TRBV9 and TRBJ1-2, reads DSGVTQTPKHLITATGQRVTLRCSPRSGDLSVYWYQQSLDQGLQFLIQYYNGEERAKGNILERFSAQQFPDLHSELNLSSLELGDSALYFCASSVDSAGYGYTFGSGTRLTVV.

This clone turned up a few times. The chain is built from TRBV10-3 and TRBJ2-1, with D possibly TRBD1 on 5 matching bases. CDR3 length equals 13 residues. Germline V gene sequence: CDR1 ENHRY, CDR2 SYGVKD. Trimming took off 2 bases at V and 4 bases at J, with 6 bases between the two ends. The CDR3 is CAISEQGYNEQFF. In DNA, the CDR3 is TGTGCCATCAGTGAGCAGGGTTACAATGAGCAGTTCTTC.

The sample holds many counts of this clone. The V and J genes are TRBV9 and TRBJ2-1; the D gene is possibly TRBD2 (6 bases). The CDR3 totals 17 residues. Germline assignment: CDR1 SGDLS and CDR2 YYNGEE. V dropped 1 base and J dropped 0 bases, with 14 bases sitting between them. CDR3: CASSVTVGSRSYNEQFF. CDR3 nucleotides: TGTGCCAGCAGCGTAACTGTCGGGAGTCGCTCCTACAATGAGCAGTTCTTC.

V is TRBV6-5 and J is TRBJ1-2; TRBD1 might be the D (5 bases). From germline, CDR1 is MNHEY and CDR2 SVGAGI. V gave up 2 bases and J gave up 3 bases, with 7 bases separating them. The CDR3 covers 13 residues. This chain's CDR3 is CASSYTRDYGYTF. The CDR3 bases are TGTGCCAGCAGTTACACCAGGGACTATGGCTACACCTTC.

The chain combines TRBV7-2 with TRBJ1-1; D unclear. Trimming removed 5 bases from V and 1 base from J, with 2 bases in between. This CDR3 has 11 amino acids. Germline lookup yields CDR1 SGHTA and CDR2 FQGNSA. The CDR3 nucleotides read TGTGCCAGCAGCGGGAACACTGAAGCTTTCTTT. This encodes CASSGNTEAFF.

The chain couples TRBV5-1 to TRBJ2-1; the match to TRBD2 covers 8 bases. J gave up 6 bases and V 0 bases, and 5 bases lay outside the gene matches. Germline lookup yields CDR1 SGHRS and CDR2 YFSETQ. The CDR3 extends over 15 amino acids. CDR3 region: CASSLARGGLNEQFF. The DNA for the CDR3 is TGCGCCAGCAGCTTGGCCCGGGGGGGCCTCAATGAGCAGTTCTTC.

This chain joins TRBV2 and TRBJ1-6; 10 bases are a match to TRBD1. The V segment lost 5 bases and the J segment 9 bases; nucleotides outside the gene matches: 10. There are 16 residues in the CDR3. The germline V gene has CDR1 SNHLY and CDR2 FYNNEI. Written as DNA, the CDR3 is TGTGCCAGCAGTTCTCCTGTAGACAGGGGGCGTTCACCCCTCCACTTT. Amino acid sequence: CASSSPVDRGRSPLHF.

The CDR3 region has the DNA TGCAGCGTTGGGGACCCAAAGGATGGCTACACCTTC. It yields the protein CSVGDPKDGYTF. The J gene is TRBJ1-2, the V gene TRBV29-1; TRBD1 might be the D (5 bases). The CDR3 is made up of 12 amino acids. Trimming stripped 4 bases from V and 6 bases from J, with 12 bases between. Germline CDR1 reads SQVTM; CDR2 reads ANQGSEA. Filled out from reference TRBV29-1 and TRBJ1-2, the complete variable domain reads SAVISQKPSRDICQRGTSLTIQCQVDSQVTMMFWYRQQPGQSLTLIATANQGSEATYESGFVIDKFPISRPNLTFSTLTVSNMSPEDSSIYLCSVGDPKDGYTFGSGTRLTVV.

A single count supports this clone. The chain joins TRBV5-6 to TRBJ1-2; TRBD1 agrees at 7 bases. The CDR3 sequence is 13 residues long. Germline V lookup: CDR1 SGHDT, CDR2 YYEEEE. V shed 4 bases, J shed 8 bases, and the junction held 8 bases outside the gene matches. The CDR3 sequence is CASSLNRGGGYTF. The CDR3 DNA reads TGTGCCAGCAGCCTCAACAGGGGTGGAGGCTACACCTTC.

In its sample, this clone was seen once. The chain uses TRBV5-1 and TRBJ2-1; 12 nucleotides align to TRBD2. Germline V gene sequence: CDR1 SGHRS, CDR2 YFSETQ. With V trimmed by 3 bases and J by 3 bases, 7 bases remained unmatched. This CDR3 spans 17 amino acids. The CDR3 here is CASSSSTSGGRYNEQFF. CDR3 coding DNA: TGCGCCAGCAGCTCCTCGACTAGCGGGGGCCGCTACAATGAGCAGTTCTTC.

The rearrangement uses TRBV5-4 and TRBJ1-5; TRBD1 matches 10 bases. Germline assignment: CDR1 SGHNT and CDR2 YYREEE (reference sequence). V lost 3 bases and J lost 5; bases outside the gene matches: 2. The CDR3 extends over 14 amino acids. The CDR3: CASSSGQGDQPQHF. CDR3 nucleotides: TGTGCCAGCAGCTCAGGACAGGGGGATCAGCCCCAGCATTTT.

The chain is built from TRBV4-1 and TRBJ2-2; D is undetermined. The V gene lost 0 bases and the J gene lost 4 bases, with 6 bases spanning the gap. In germline, CDR1 is MGHRA, CDR2 YSYEKL. This CDR3 contains 14 residues. This CDR3 is CASSQDLTTGELFF. The CDR3 DNA reads TGCGCCAGCAGCCAAGATCTGACCACCGGGGAGCTGTTTTTT.

The V gene is TRBV30, the J gene TRBJ2-6; D not resolved. The germline V gene encodes CDR1 GTSNPN and CDR2 SVGIG (reference sequence). V gave up 0 bases and J gave up 3 bases, with 3 bases separating them. This CDR3 contains 13 residues. The CDR3: CAWSVRGANVLTF. In DNA, the CDR3 is TGTGCCTGGAGTGTACGTGGGGCCAACGTCCTGACTTTC.

This chain connects TRBV11-1 to TRBJ2-1; 7 nucleotides align to TRBD1. The germline V gene has CDR1 SGHAT and CDR2 FQDESV (reference sequence). This CDR3 comprises 12 residues. J lost 7 bases, V lost 7 bases, and 4 bases had no gene match. The CDR3 DNA reads TGTGCCAGCAAGGGACAGATTAATGAGCAGTTCTTC. Amino acids: CASKGQINEQFF.

This clone occurred a few times. The sample contains more than one DNA sequence encoding this CDR3. This rearrangement joins TRBV29-1 to TRBJ1-1; D is undetermined. Trimming removed 6 bases at V and 0 bases at J, with 8 bases between. The CDR3 sequence is 12 residues long. CDR1 is SQVTM, CDR2 ANQGSEA, per germline. The CDR3 here is CSVEVMNTEAFF. CDR3 sequence (DNA): TGCAGCGTGGAGGTTATGAACACTGAAGCTTTCTTT.

The J gene is TRBJ2-7, the V gene TRBV29-1; 7 nucleotides agree with TRBD2. The ends lost 4 bases at V and 2 bases at J; junction bases unmatched: 17. This CDR3 is 17 amino acids long. Germline-derived CDR1 and CDR2 are SQVTM and ANQGSEA. The CDR3 bases are TGCAGCGTTGTATTCTTAACGGGGGGACCGGCGGCCTACGAGCAGTACTTC. Translating it yields CSVVFLTGGPAAYEQYF.

The V and J genes are TRBV5-6 and TRBJ2-3; 13 positions agree with TRBD2. The CDR3 contains 16 residues. Trimming at V came to 2 bases and at J to 3 bases, leaving 3 bases not matched to a gene. Per germline, CDR1 SGHDT and CDR2 YYEEEE. The chain's CDR3 is CASSFTSGGATDTQYF. CDR3 DNA: TGTGCCAGCAGCTTCACTAGCGGGGGGGCAACAGATACGCAGTATTTT.

This clone was seen a few times. V gene TRBV5-1 combines with J gene TRBJ2-7, with D hard to call. Germline V gene sequence: CDR1 SGHRS, CDR2 YFSETQ. There are 14 residues in the CDR3. The ends were cut back, 1 base at V and 5 bases at J, with 13 bases in the middle. CDR3 in amino acids: CASSLNPGSDEQYF. The CDR3 bases are TGCGCCAGCAGCTTGAATCCGGGTTCCGACGAGCAGTACTTC.